This TCR beta chain is from a study of shared clonotypes between healthy human individuals. Only in-frame clones appear in the TCRdb table, and some are missing; sequencing was by immunoSEQ multiplex PCR. Of about 1 million clones in the sample, roughly 80% were seen once. On this clone: Its antigen is not known.

Study observations and caveats: Unshared clonotypes carried lower generation probabilities than those common to all four donors. As a rule, naive subsets had a larger estimated richness than memory subsets. For sorted subsets, rarefaction showed incomplete sequencing despite large depth. Around 5% of naive CD4 clonotypes were common to a few donors.

V was pared by 4 bases and J by 6 bases, with 8 bases of the junction left unmatched. The CDR3 runs to 14 residues. Germline CDR1 is SGHRS and CDR2 is YFSETQ. This rearrangement joins TRBV5-1 to TRBJ2-7, with 9 bases fitting TRBD1. What was sequenced was memory CD4+ T cells sorted from blood. This sample's subset: CD45RA-negative fraction. The origin of this receptor is a man between 18 and 29 years old in good health. CDR3 sequence reads: CASSLGDREGEQYF. The CDR3 nucleotides are TGCGCCAGCAGCCTCGGGGACAGGGAAGGCGAGCAGTACTTC. The variable domain in full, completed from reference TRBV5-1 and TRBJ2-7, reads KAGVTQTPRYLIKTRGQQVTLSCSPISGHRSVSWYQQTPGQGLQFLFEYFSETQRNKGNFPGRFSGRQFSNSRSEMNVSTLELGDSALYLCASSLGDREGEQYFGPGTRLTVT.